This T cell receptor (beta chain) emerged from a study of CD8+CD57+ T cells in acquired aplastic anemia. About the research overall: When averaged, DNA from sorted CD4+ and CD8+ cells came to about 3 ug. Reads per healthy sample averaged around 10 million (CD4+) and 11.0 million (CD8+). Study-wide results and caveats: Patients did not significantly differ from controls in CD8+ Simpson's diversity. Twenty-nine sequences, all CD8+ CDR3, were shared between patients and controls.

Germline V gives CDR1 SGHVT, CDR2 SQSDAQ. This CDR3 contains 15 residues. As concerns this clonotype: The antigen remains unidentified. At one end the junction does not follow the germline gene, possibly because of a read error.

Genomic DNA templated the TCR beta VDJ and CDR3 profiling. TCRdb itself ran the reads through MiXCR, one entry per CDR3 protein. The sample includes about 40,000 distinct CDR3 sequences, roughly two thirds of them seen just once. This clonotype originated in a human donor in good health, serving as a control. Sequenced sample: sorted CD4+, CD8+, or CD8+CD57+ T cells (not recorded which) from PBMCs. This sequence joins TRBV7-4 and TRBJ2-7; D remains ambiguous. The CDR3 DNA sequence: TGCGCCAGCAACTTCAAAGTTTCGTTCACCTACGAGCAGTACTTC. Its translation is CASNFKVSFTYEQYF.